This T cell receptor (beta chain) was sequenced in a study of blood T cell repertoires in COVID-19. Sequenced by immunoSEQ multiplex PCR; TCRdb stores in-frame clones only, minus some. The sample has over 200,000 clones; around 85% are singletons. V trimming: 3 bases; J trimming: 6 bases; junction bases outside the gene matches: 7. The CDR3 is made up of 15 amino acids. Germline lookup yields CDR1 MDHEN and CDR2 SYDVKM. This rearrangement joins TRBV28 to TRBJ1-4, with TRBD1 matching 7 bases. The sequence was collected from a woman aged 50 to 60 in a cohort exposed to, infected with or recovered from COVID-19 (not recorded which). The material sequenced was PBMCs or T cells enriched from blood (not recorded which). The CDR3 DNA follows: TGTGCCAGCAGTTTTACCGGGACAGCGGATGAAAAACTGTTTTTT. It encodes CASSFTGTADEKLFF.